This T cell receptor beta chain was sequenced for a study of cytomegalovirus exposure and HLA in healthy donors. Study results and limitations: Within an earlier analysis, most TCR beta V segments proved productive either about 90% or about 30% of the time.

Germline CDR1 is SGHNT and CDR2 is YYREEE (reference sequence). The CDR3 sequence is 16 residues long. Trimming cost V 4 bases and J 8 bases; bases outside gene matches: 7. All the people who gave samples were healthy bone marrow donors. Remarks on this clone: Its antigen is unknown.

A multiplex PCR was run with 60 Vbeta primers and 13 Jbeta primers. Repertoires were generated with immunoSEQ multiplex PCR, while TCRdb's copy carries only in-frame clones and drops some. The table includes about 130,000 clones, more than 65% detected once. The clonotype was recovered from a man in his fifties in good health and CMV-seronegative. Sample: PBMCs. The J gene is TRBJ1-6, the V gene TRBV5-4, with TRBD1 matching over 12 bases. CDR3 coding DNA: TGTGCCAGCAGCAAGGGACAGGGGGCGGGCGATTCACCCCTCCACTTT. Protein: CASSKGQGAGDSPLHF. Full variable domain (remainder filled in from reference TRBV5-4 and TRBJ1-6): ETGVTQSPTHLIKTRGQQVTLRCSSQSGHNTVSWYQQALGQGPQFIFQYYREEENGRGNFPPRFSGLQFPNYSSELNVNALELDDSALYLCASSKGQGAGDSPLHFGNGTRLTVT.